This T cell receptor (beta chain) was sequenced during a study of CD8+CD57+ T cells in acquired aplastic anemia. Study conclusions and caveats: Comparison of patients with controls identified around 31 shared CD8+ CDR3 sequences.

Per the germline V gene, CDR1 is SGHRS and CDR2 is YFSETQ. Trimming cost V 6 bases and J 8 bases, with 6 bases left between them. This CDR3 is built from 10 residues. Comments on this clonotype: Its specificity is not known.

TCR beta VDJ and CDR3 profiling used genomic DNA as template. In TCRdb, the reads were re-called with MiXCR into one record per CDR3 protein. Of approximately 300,000 distinct CDR3 sequences in the sample, under 65% are singletons; the top ten hold 1% to 1.5%. The sequenced patients had an expansion of CD8+CD57+ cells seen by flow cytometry. The rearrangement joins TRBV5-1 to TRBJ2-1, with D uncertain. The TCR was taken from a human donor with aplastic anemia. Sequenced: sorted CD4+, CD8+, or CD8+CD57+ T cells (not recorded which) from PBMCs. In nucleotides, the CDR3 is TGCGCCAGCACCAGCCATGAGCAGTTCTTC. Translation: CASTSHEQFF.